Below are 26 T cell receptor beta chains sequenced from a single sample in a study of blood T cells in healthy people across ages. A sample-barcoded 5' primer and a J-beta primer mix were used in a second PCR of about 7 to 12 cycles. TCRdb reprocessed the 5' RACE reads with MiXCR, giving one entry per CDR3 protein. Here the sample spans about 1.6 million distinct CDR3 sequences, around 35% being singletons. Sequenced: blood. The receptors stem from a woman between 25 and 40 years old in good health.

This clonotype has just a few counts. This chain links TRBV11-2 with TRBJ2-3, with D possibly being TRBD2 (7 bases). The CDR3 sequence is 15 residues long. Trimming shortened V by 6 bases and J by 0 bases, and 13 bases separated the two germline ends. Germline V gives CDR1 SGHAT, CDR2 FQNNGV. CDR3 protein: CASRVGGGSTDTQYF. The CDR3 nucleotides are TGTGCCAGCAGGGTAGGGGGGGGCAGCACAGATACGCAGTATTTT.

This CDR3 is CASSEETSIGQPFF. The CDR3 DNA sequence: TGTGCCAGCAGTGAAGAGACAAGCATAGGGCAGCCTTTCTTT. The rearrangement uses TRBV6-1 and TRBJ1-1; D is ambiguous. CDR3 length: 14 residues. Trimming pared 1 base from V and 12 bases from J, leaving 18 bases between. Looked up from germline, CDR1 is MNHNS and CDR2 is SASEGT.

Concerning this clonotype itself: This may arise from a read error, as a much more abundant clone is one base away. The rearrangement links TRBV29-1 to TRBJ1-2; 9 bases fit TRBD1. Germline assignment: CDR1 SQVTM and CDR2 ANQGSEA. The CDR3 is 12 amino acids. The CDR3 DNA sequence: TGCGGCGTTGGAGGGACAGGGTATCCATCCACCTTC. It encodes CGVGGTGYPSTF.

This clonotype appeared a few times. The CDR3 protein is CATRAGGNYGYTF. The CDR3 coding sequence is TGTGCCACACGGGCCGGAGGAAACTATGGCTACACCTTC. The chain has TRBV3-1 and TRBJ1-2; no definite D call. The CDR3 runs to 13 residues. V shed 10 bases and J shed 2 bases, with 14 bases lying between them. Germline values: CDR1 LGHDT, CDR2 YNNKEL (reference sequence).

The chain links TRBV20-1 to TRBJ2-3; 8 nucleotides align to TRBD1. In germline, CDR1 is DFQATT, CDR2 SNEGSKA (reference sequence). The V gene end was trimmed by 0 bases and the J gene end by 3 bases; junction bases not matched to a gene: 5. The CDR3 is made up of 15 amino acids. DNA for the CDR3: TGCAGTGCTAGAGATACAGGGGGGCGGACAGATACGCAGTATTTT. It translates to CSARDTGGRTDTQYF.

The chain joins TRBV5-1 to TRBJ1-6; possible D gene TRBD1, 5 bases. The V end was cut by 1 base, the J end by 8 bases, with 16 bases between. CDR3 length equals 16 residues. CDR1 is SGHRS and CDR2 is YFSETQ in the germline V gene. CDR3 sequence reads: CASSLSQGRGDSPLHF. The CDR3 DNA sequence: TGCGCCAGCAGCTTGAGTCAGGGCCGAGGGGATTCACCCCTCCACTTT. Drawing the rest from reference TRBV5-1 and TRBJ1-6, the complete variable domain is KAGVTQTPRYLIKTRGQQVTLSCSPISGHRSVSWYQQTPGQGLQFLFEYFSETQRNKGNFPGRFSGRQFSNSRSEMNVSTLELGDSALYLCASSLSQGRGDSPLHFGNGTRLTVT.

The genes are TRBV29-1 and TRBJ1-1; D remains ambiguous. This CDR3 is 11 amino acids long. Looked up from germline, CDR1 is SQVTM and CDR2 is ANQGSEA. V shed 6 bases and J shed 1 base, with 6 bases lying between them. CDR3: CSVRPNTEAFF. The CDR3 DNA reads TGCAGCGTAAGACCGAACACTGAAGCTTTCTTT. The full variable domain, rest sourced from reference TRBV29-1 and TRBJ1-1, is SAVISQKPSRDICQRGTSLTIQCQVDSQVTMMFWYRQQPGQSLTLIATANQGSEATYESGFVIDKFPISRPNLTFSTLTVSNMSPEDSSIYLCSVRPNTEAFFGQGTRLTVV.

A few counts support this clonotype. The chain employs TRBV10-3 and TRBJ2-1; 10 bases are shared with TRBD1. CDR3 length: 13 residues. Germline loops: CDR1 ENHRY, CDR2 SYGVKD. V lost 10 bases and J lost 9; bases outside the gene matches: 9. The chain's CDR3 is CATSGQGGGEQFF. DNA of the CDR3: TGTGCCACCTCCGGACAGGGGGGAGGTGAGCAGTTCTTC.

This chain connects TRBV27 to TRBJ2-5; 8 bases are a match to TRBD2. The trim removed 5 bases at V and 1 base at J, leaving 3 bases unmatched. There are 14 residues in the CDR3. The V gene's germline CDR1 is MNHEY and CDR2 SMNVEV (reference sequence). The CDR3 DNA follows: TGTGCCAGCAGTAAGACTAGCGCCCAAGAGACCCAGTACTTC. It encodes CASSKTSAQETQYF.

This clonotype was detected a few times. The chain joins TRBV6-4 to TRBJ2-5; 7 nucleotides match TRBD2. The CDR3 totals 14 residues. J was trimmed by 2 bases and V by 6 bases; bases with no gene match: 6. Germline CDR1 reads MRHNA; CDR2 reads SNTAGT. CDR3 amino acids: CASRPGTTQETQYF. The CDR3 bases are TGTGCCAGCAGACCCGGGACTACGCAAGAGACCCAGTACTTC.

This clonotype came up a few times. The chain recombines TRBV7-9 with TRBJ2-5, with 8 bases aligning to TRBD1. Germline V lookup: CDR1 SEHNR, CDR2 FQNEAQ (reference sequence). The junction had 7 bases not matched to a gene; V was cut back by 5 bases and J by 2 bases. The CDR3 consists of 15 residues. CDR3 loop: CASSPPDRGQETQYF. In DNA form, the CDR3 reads TGTGCCAGCAGCCCACCCGACAGGGGACAAGAGACCCAGTACTTC.

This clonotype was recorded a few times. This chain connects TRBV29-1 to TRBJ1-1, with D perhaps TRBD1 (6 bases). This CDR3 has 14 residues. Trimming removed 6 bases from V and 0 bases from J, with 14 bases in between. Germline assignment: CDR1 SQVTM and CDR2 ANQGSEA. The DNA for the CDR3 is TGCAGCGTCCACACCAGGGGCCTGAACACTGAAGCTTTCTTT. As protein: CSVHTRGLNTEAFF. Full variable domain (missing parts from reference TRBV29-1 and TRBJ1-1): SAVISQKPSRDICQRGTSLTIQCQVDSQVTMMFWYRQQPGQSLTLIATANQGSEATYESGFVIDKFPISRPNLTFSTLTVSNMSPEDSSIYLCSVHTRGLNTEAFFGQGTRLTVV.

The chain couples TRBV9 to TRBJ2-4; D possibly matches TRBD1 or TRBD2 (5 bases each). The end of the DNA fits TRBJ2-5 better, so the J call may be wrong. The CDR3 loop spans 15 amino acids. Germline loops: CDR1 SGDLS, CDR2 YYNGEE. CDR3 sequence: CASSAKDYWGETQYF. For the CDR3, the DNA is TGTGCCAGCAGCGCGAAAGACTATTGGGGGGAGACCCAGTACTTC.

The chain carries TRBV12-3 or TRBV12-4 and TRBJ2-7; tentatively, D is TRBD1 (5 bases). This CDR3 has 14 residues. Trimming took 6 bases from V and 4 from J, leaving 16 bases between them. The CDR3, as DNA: TGTGCCAGCAGATCTCAGGGTCAGGCGTACGAGCAGTACTTC. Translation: CASRSQGQAYEQYF.

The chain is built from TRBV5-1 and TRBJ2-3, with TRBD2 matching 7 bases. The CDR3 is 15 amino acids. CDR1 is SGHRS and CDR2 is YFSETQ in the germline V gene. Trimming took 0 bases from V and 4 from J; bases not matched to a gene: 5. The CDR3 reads CASSLAQGGPDTQYF. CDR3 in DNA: TGCGCCAGCAGCTTGGCCCAGGGAGGGCCAGATACGCAGTATTTT.

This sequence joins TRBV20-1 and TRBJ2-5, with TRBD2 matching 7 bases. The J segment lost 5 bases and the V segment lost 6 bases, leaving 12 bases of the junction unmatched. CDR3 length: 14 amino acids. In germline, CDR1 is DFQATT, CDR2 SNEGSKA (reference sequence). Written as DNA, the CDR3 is TGCAGTGCCTTAGGCGCGGAGGGAGGGGAGACCCAGTACTTC. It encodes CSALGAEGGETQYF.

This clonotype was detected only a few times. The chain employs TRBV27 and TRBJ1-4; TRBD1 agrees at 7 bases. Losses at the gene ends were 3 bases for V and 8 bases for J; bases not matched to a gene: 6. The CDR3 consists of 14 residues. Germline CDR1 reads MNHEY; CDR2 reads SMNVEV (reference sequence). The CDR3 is CASSFRQGYEKLFF. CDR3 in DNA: TGTGCCAGCAGTTTCCGACAGGGATACGAAAAACTGTTTTTT.

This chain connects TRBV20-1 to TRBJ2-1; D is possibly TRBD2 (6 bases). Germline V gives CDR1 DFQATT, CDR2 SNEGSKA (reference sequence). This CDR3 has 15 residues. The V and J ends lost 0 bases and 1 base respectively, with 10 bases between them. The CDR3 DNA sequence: TGCAGTGCTAGAGATGTACTAGCTTCCTACAATGAGCAGTTCTTC. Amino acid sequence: CSARDVLASYNEQFF.

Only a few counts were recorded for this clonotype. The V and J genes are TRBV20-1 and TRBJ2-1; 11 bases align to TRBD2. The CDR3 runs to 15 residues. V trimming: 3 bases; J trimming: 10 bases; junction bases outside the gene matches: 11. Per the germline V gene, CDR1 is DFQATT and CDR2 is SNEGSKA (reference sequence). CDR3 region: CSARVGTSGIGEQFF. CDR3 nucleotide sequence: TGCAGTGCTAGGGTCGGGACTAGCGGTATTGGGGAGCAGTTCTTC.

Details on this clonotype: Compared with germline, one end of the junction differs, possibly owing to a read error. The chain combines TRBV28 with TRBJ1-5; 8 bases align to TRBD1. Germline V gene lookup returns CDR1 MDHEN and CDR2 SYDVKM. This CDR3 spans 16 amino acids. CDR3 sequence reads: CANSLWPGQANQPQHF. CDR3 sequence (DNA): TGTGCCAACAGTTTATGGCCGGGACAGGCAAATCAGCCCCAGCATTTT.

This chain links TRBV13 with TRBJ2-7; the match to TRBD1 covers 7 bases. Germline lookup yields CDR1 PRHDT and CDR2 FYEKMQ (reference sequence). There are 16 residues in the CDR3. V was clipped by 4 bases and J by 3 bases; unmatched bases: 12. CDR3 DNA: TGTGCCAGCAGCTCCAATAGTCAGGGGGTCAACTACGAGCAGTACTTC. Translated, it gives CASSSNSQGVNYEQYF.

CDR3 in amino acids: CSARDWGGTGDTQYF. In DNA, the CDR3 is TGCAGTGCTAGAGATTGGGGCGGGACGGGAGATACGCAGTATTTT. The V and J genes are TRBV20-1 and TRBJ2-3; TRBD2 might be the D (6 bases). V was clipped by 0 bases and J by 5 bases, with 15 bases between them. The CDR3 totals 15 residues. CDR1 and CDR2 from the germline V gene are DFQATT and SNEGSKA (reference sequence).

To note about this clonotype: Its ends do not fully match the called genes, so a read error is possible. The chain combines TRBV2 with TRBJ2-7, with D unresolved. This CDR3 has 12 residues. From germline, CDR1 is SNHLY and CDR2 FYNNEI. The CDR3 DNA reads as TGTGCCAGTAGTGCGTCCCTATACGAGCAGTACTTC. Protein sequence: CASSASLYEQYF. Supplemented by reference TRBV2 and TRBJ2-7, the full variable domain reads EPEVTQTPSHQVTQMGQEVILRCVPISNHLYFYWYRQILGQKVEFLVSFYNNEISEKSEIFDDQFSVERPDGSNFTLKIRSTKLEDSAMYFCASSASLYEQYFGPGTRLTVT.

The CDR3 nucleotides read TGTGCCAGCAGTTTAGGACAGGAAGGTGAGCGGGAGCTGTTTTTT. Amino acid sequence: CASSLGQEGERELFF. The V gene is TRBV6-5, the J gene TRBJ2-2; 7 nucleotides match TRBD1. Looked up from germline, CDR1 is MNHEY and CDR2 is SVGAGI. J was trimmed by 9 bases and V by 4 bases; bases with no gene match: 11. The CDR3 extends over 15 amino acids.

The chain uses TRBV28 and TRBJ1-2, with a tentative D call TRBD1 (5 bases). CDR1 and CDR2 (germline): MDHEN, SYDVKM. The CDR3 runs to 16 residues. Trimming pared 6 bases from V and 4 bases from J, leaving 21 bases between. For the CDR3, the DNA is TGTGCCAGCAGGCCTACAGGCGGGGGGACCGGCTATGGCTACACCTTC. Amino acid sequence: CASRPTGGGTGYGYTF.

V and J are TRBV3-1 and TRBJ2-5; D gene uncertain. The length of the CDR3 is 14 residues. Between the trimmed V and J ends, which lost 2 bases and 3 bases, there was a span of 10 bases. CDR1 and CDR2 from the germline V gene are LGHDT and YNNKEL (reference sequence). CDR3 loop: CASSQLTGEETQYF. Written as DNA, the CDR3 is TGTGCCAGCAGCCAATTGACCGGAGAAGAGACCCAGTACTTC.